This T cell receptor beta chain was retrieved from a study of cytomegalovirus exposure and HLA in healthy donors. About this clone: The antigen remains undetermined.

Measured with immunoSEQ multiplex PCR; TCRdb has only the in-frame clones, and not every one. The sample has some 48,000 clones, 94% seen once. Trimming took off 9 bases at V and 4 bases at J, with 22 bases between the two ends. The V gene's germline CDR1 is SNHLY and CDR2 FYNNEI. CDR3 length: 16 amino acids. Study-wide results and caveats: Specificity of a few CMV-associated chains for CMV antigens was verified in vitro. It was reportedly the case that the classifier diagnosed cytomegalovirus status with high specificity and sensitivity. Cytomegalovirus-associated status was assigned to about 180 TCR beta chains.

V usage is TRBV2 and J usage is TRBJ1-3, with D unresolved. Material: PBMCs. This clonotype was obtained from a young woman in good health and CMV-seropositive. CDR3 bases: TGTGCCAGTAGAGGGAGCTTTTCTATTTACGGAAACACCATATATTTT. This codes for CASRGSFSIYGNTIYF.